Shown below are 14 T cell receptor beta chains from a single sample sequenced in a study of cytomegalovirus exposure and HLA in healthy donors. PCR amplification relied on 60 Vbeta primers (plus 13 Jbeta primers). TCRdb's copy holds only in-frame clones and misses some; the assay was immunoSEQ multiplex PCR. In total, the table holds 45,000 to 70,000 clones. The sample taken for sequencing was PBMCs. All receptors derive from a woman aged 50 to 65 in good health and CMV-seropositive.

The rearrangement uses TRBV7-2 and TRBJ1-6; 7 nucleotides match TRBD1. Germline V gives CDR1 SGHTA, CDR2 FQGNSA. V shed 1 base and J 13 bases; nucleotides not matched to a gene: 4. This CDR3 region has 13 residues. The CDR3 DNA reads as TGTGCCAGCAGCTTAGACAGGGGACAGCCCCTCCACTTT. Its translation: CASSLDRGQPLHF.

The CDR3 DNA reads TGTGCCAGTAGTCTCGGGACAGGGCACACTGAAGCTTTCTTT. Amino acids: CASSLGTGHTEAFF. The chain recombines TRBV19 with TRBJ1-1; 9 nucleotides align to TRBD1. Germline assignment: CDR1 LNHDA and CDR2 SQIVND (reference sequence). The CDR3 sequence is 14 residues long. The V and J ends lost 5 bases and 3 bases, in that order; junction bases with no gene match: 4.

The J gene is TRBJ2-1, the V gene TRBV28; 11 nucleotides line up with TRBD2. V trimming: 8 bases; J trimming: 0 bases; junction bases outside the gene matches: 6. CDR3 length: 16 residues. Germline-derived CDR1 and CDR2 are MDHEN and SYDVKM. The DNA of the CDR3 is TGTGCCAGCGGTCTAGCGGGAGGTAACTCCTACAATGAGCAGTTCTTC. This translates into CASGLAGGNSYNEQFF. The variable domain in full, completed from reference TRBV28 and TRBJ2-1, reads DVKVTQSSRYLVKRTGEKVFLECVQDMDHENMFWYRQDPGLGLRLIYFSYDVKMKEKGDIPEGYSVSREKKERFSLILESASTNQTSMYLCASGLAGGNSYNEQFFGPGTRLTVL.

This sequence joins TRBV14 and TRBJ2-5, with 8 bases that match TRBD1. This CDR3 comprises 15 residues. CDR1 SGHDN and CDR2 FVKESK come from the germline V gene. V dropped 3 bases and J dropped 1; count of bases not matched to a gene: 4. CDR3 residues: CASSQTGVAQETQYF. The CDR3 nucleotides read TGTGCCAGCAGCCAGACAGGGGTGGCCCAAGAGACCCAGTACTTC.

The rearrangement uses TRBV13 and TRBJ2-1; TRBD2 aligns across 8 bases. The V and J ends lost 6 bases and 8 bases, in that order; junction bases with no gene match: 12. The CDR3 runs 15 residues. Germline V gene lookup returns CDR1 PRHDT and CDR2 FYEKMQ (reference sequence). CDR3 protein: CASSTRSGSEDEQFF. The CDR3 DNA reads TGTGCCAGCAGTACGAGAAGCGGGAGTGAGGATGAGCAGTTCTTC.

The chain combines TRBV5-1 with TRBJ2-5, with 7 bases lining up with TRBD2. The V and J ends lost 6 bases and 5 bases, in that order; junction bases with no gene match: 7. This CDR3 spans 13 amino acids. CDR1 and CDR2 (germline): SGHRS, YFSETQ. CDR3 protein: CASTLNGGETQYF. CDR3 DNA sequence: TGCGCCAGCACCTTAAACGGGGGGGAGACCCAGTACTTC.

The chain joins TRBV6-1 to TRBJ2-3; D perhaps matches TRBD1 (5 bases). The length of the CDR3 is 16 residues. V lost 2 bases and J lost 4, with 16 bases in between. Germline CDR1 and CDR2: MNHNS and SASEGT. The chain's CDR3 is CASSEQGASLPDTQYF. The CDR3 DNA sequence: TGTGCCAGCAGTGAACAGGGTGCAAGCCTCCCAGATACGCAGTATTTT.

The chain employs TRBV25-1 and TRBJ2-5; TRBD1 matches at 9 bases. With 4 bases clipped from V and 4 bases from J, the junction kept 7 bases outside the gene matches. Looked up from germline, CDR1 is MGHDK and CDR2 is SYGVNS. The CDR3 is made up of 15 amino acids. The CDR3 nucleotides are TGTGCCAGCAGTGGCGGGACAGGGAGATTAGAGACCCAGTACTTC. Its protein is CASSGGTGRLETQYF.

This chain joins TRBV6-7 and TRBJ1-1, with D possibly matching TRBD1 (5 bases). TRBV6-7 is an open reading frame, and its role is uncertain. The CDR3 length is 14 residues. V lost 8 bases and J 4 bases, leaving 17 bases between the germline ends. The CDR3 region has the DNA TGTGCCAGCGGGGCCCACCAGGGCGCCACTGAAGCTTTCTTT. Translating it yields CASGAHQGATEAFF.

V and J are TRBV30 and TRBJ2-7; a possible D gene is TRBD1 (5 bases). Between the trimmed V and J ends, which lost 1 base and 0 bases, there was a span of 10 bases. CDR3 length: 14 amino acids. CDR1 is GTSNPN, CDR2 SVGIG, per germline (reference sequence). The CDR3 sequence is CAWSDRTLSYEQYF. Here the CDR3 DNA reads TGTGCCTGGAGTGATCGGACACTCTCCTACGAGCAGTACTTC.

The rearrangement links TRBV7-2 to TRBJ2-7; D not certain. V shed 0 bases and J shed 3 bases, with 6 bases lying between them. The germline V gene encodes CDR1 SGHTA and CDR2 FQGNSA. The CDR3 is 13 residues long. The CDR3 here is CASSLALCYEQYF. In DNA form, the CDR3 reads TGTGCCAGCAGCTTAGCTCTGTGCTACGAGCAGTACTTC.

Regarding this clone: In the same sample, other DNA sequences code for this CDR3. V and J are TRBV29-1 and TRBJ2-6; TRBD1 is a possible D gene (6 bases). The germline gives CDR1 SQVTM, CDR2 ANQGSEA. The germline V and J ends were trimmed by 2 bases and 4 bases, with 12 bases remaining between them. The CDR3 runs 15 residues. As DNA, the CDR3 is TGCAGCGTTGAAATCAGGGGATCCGGGGCCAACGTCCTGACTTTC. It is translated as CSVEIRGSGANVLTF. The complete variable domain, with remaining parts taken from reference TRBV29-1 and TRBJ2-6, reads SAVISQKPSRDICQRGTSLTIQCQVDSQVTMMFWYRQQPGQSLTLIATANQGSEATYESGFVIDKFPISRPNLTFSTLTVSNMSPEDSSIYLCSVEIRGSGANVLTFGAGSRLTVL.

V gene TRBV6-6 combines with J gene TRBJ1-5; 10 nucleotides match TRBD1. The CDR3 sequence is 14 residues long. Germline CDR1 and CDR2: MNHNY and SVGAGI (reference sequence). Unmatched junction bases numbered 6, after V lost 7 bases and J lost 6 bases. The CDR3 sequence is CASTVDRGRQPQHF. Here the CDR3 DNA reads TGTGCCAGCACCGTAGACAGGGGGCGTCAGCCCCAGCATTTT.

The chain uses TRBV19 and TRBJ2-3, with D unresolved. Deletions cut 8 bases from V and 5 bases from J, with 14 bases between. Germline V gene sequence: CDR1 LNHDA, CDR2 SQIVND (reference sequence). This CDR3 has 13 residues. The CDR3, as DNA: TGTGCCAGTTCCCCCCGAGTAAGAGATACGCAGTATTTT. Its translation is CASSPRVRDTQYF.